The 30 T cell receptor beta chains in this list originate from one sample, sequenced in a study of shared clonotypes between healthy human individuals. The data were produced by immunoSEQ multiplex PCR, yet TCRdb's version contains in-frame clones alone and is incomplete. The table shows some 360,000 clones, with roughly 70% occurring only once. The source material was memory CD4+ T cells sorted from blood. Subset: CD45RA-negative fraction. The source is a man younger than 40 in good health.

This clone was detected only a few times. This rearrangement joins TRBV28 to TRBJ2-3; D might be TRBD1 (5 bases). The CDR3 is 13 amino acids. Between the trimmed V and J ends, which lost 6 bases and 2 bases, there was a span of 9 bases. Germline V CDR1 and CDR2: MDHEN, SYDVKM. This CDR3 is CASRRQSTDTQYF. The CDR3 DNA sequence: TGTGCCAGCAGGAGACAGTCCACAGATACGCAGTATTTT.

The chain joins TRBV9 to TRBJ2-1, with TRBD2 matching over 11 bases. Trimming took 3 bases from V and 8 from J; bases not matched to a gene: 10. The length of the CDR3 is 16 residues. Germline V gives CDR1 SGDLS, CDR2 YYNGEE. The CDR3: CASSAQLAGVVDEQFF. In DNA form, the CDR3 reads TGTGCCAGCAGCGCCCAACTAGCGGGAGTTGTAGATGAGCAGTTCTTC.

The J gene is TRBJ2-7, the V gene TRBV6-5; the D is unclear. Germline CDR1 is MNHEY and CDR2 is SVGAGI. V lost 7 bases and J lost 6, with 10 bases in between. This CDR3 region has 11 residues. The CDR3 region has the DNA TGTGCCAGCACCTCTAGGTCCGAGCAGTACTTC. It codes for CASTSRSEQYF.

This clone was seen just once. CDR3 amino acids: CASSLGTGYSETQYF. The CDR3 bases are TGTGCCAGCAGCCTCGGGACAGGGTATTCGGAGACCCAGTACTTC. The chain joins TRBV2 to TRBJ2-5; 9 nucleotides align to TRBD1. The CDR3 totals 15 residues. V lost 6 bases and J lost 5; bases outside the gene matches: 10. Germline CDR1 reads SNHLY; CDR2 reads FYNNEI.

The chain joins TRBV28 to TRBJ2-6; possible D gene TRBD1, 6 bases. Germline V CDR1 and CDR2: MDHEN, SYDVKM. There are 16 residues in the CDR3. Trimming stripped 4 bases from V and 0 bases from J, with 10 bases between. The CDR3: CASSSETGSGANVLTF. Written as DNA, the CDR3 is TGTGCCAGCAGTTCCGAGACAGGCTCTGGGGCCAACGTCCTGACTTTC. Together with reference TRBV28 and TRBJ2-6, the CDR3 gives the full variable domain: DVKVTQSSRYLVKRTGEKVFLECVQDMDHENMFWYRQDPGLGLRLIYFSYDVKMKEKGDIPEGYSVSREKKERFSLILESASTNQTSMYLCASSSETGSGANVLTFGAGSRLTVL.

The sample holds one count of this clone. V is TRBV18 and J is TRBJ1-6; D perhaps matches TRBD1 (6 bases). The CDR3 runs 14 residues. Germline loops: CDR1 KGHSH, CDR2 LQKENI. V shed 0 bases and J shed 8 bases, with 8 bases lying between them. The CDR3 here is CASSPPNRDSPLHF. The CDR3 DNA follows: TGTGCCAGCTCACCACCGAACAGGGATTCACCCCTCCACTTT.

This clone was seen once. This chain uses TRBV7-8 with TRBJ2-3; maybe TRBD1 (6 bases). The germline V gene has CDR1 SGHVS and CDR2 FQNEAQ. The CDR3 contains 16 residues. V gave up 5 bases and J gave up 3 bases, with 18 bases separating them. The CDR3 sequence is CASSLGARGLTDTQYF. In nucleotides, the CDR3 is TGTGCCAGCAGCCTGGGGGCAAGAGGGCTAACAGATACGCAGTATTTT.

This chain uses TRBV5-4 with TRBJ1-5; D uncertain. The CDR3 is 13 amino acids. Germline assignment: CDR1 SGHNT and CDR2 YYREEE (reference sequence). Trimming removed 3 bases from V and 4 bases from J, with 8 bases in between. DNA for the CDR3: TGTGCCAGCAGCTCTGGACCGAATCAGCCCCAGCATTTT. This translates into CASSSGPNQPQHF. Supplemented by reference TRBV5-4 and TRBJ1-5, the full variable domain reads ETGVTQSPTHLIKTRGQQVTLRCSSQSGHNTVSWYQQALGQGPQFIFQYYREEENGRGNFPPRFSGLQFPNYSSELNVNALELDDSALYLCASSSGPNQPQHFGDGTRLSIL.

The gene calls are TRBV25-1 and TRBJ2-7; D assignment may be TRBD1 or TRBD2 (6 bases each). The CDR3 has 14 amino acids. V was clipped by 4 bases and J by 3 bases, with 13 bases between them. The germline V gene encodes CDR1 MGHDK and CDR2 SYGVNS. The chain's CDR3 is CASSAEGDLYEQYF. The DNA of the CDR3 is TGTGCCAGCAGTGCGGAGGGGGACCTCTACGAGCAGTACTTC.

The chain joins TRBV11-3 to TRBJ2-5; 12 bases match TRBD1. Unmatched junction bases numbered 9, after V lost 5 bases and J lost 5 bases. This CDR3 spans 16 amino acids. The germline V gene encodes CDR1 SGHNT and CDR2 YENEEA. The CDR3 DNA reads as TGTGCCAGCAGCCCGGGGGGGACAGGGGGCTTGGAGACCCAGTACTTC. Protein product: CASSPGGTGGLETQYF.

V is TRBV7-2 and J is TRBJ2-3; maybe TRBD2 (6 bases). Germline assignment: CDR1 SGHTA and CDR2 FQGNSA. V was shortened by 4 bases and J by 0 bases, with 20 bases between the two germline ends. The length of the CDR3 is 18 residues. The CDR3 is CASSSYPRVAASTDTQYF. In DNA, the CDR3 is TGTGCCAGCAGCTCCTACCCCAGGGTAGCGGCTAGCACAGATACGCAGTATTTT.

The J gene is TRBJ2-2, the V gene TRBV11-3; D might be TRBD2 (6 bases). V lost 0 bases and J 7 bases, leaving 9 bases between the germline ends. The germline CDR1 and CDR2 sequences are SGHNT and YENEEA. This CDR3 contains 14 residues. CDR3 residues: CASSLDPGDGELFF. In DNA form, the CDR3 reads TGTGCCAGCAGCTTAGATCCGGGGGACGGGGAGCTGTTTTTT.

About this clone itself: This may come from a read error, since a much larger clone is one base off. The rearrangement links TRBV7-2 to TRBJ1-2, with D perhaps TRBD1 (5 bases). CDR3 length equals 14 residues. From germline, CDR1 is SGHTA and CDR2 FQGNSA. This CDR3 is CASSPKVGTAGHTF. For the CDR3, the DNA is TGTGCCAGCAGCCCAAAGGTCGGGACGGCTGGCCACACCTTC.

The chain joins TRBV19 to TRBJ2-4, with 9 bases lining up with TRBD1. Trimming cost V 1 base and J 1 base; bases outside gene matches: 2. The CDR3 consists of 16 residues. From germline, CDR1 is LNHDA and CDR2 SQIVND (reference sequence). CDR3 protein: CASSIVQGAAKNIQYF. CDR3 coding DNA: TGTGCCAGTAGTATAGTACAGGGGGCCGCCAAAAACATTCAGTACTTC.

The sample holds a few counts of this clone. In DNA, the CDR3 is TGTGCCAGCTCAGGCTCTTTCGGTGGAGGAAACACCATATATTTT. Its protein is CASSGSFGGGNTIYF. This chain links TRBV18 with TRBJ1-3; D is ambiguous. Germline loops: CDR1 KGHSH, CDR2 LQKENI. Trimming stripped 5 bases from V and 4 bases from J, with 15 bases between. The CDR3 is 15 amino acids.

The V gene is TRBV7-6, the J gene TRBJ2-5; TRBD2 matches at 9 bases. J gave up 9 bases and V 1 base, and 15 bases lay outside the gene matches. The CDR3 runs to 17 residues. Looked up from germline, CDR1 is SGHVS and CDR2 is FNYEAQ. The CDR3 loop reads CASSLGSGASGTRAQYF. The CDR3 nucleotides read TGTGCCAGCAGCTTAGGGTCTGGAGCTAGCGGGACCAGGGCCCAGTACTTC.

In nucleotides, the CDR3 is TGTGCCAGCAGCTTGGGAGGGGTGGTGAACACCGGGGAGCTGTTTTTT. Translation gives CASSLGGVVNTGELFF. This chain links TRBV5-4 with TRBJ2-2; D is perhaps TRBD1 or TRBD2 (5 bases each). The length of the CDR3 is 16 residues. Germline-derived CDR1 and CDR2 are SGHNT and YYREEE (reference sequence). V shed 0 bases and J shed 1 base, with 10 bases lying between them.

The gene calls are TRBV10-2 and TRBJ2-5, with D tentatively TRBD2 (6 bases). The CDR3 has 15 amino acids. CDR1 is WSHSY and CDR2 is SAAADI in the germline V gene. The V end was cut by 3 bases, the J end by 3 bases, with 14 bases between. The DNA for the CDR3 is TGCGCCAGCAGTGATTCGGGACTGGGTAAAGAGACCCAGTACTTC. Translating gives CASSDSGLGKETQYF.

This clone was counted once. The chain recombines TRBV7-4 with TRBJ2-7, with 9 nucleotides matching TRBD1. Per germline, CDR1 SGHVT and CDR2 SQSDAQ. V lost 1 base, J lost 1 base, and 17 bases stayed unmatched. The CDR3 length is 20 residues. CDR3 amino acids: CASSLVPGQGYGRTSYEQYF. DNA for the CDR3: TGTGCCAGCAGCTTAGTCCCGGGACAGGGTTACGGGAGGACTTCCTACGAGCAGTACTTC. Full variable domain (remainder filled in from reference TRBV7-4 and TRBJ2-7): GAGVSQSPRYKVAKRGRDVALRCDSISGHVTLYWYRQTLGQGSEVLTYSQSDAQRDKSGRPSGRFSAERPERSVSTLKIQRTEQGDSAVYLCASSLVPGQGYGRTSYEQYFGPGTRLTVT.

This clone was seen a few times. This chain's CDR3 is CAISGQGMNTEAFF. CDR3 DNA: TGTGCCATCAGCGGACAGGGAATGAACACTGAAGCTTTCTTT. The V and J genes are TRBV10-3 and TRBJ1-1; 8 positions match TRBD1. V shed 6 bases, J shed 0 bases, and the junction held 3 bases outside the gene matches. The CDR3 is 14 residues long. Germline CDR1 is ENHRY and CDR2 is SYGVKD.

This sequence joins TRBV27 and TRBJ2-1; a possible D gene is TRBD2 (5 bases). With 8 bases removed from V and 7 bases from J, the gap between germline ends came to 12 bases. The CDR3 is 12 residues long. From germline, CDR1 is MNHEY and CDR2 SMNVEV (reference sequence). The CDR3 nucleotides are TGTGCCAGCTGGCGGGCTTTAAATGAGCAGTTCTTC. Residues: CASWRALNEQFF.

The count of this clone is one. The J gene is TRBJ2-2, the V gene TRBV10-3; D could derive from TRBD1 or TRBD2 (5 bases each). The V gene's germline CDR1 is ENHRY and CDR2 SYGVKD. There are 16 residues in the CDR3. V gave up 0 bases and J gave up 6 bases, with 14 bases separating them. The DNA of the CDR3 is TGTGCCATCAGTGAGTCGACGGGATCAGGGTCCGGGGAGCTGTTTTTT. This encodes CAISESTGSGSGELFF.

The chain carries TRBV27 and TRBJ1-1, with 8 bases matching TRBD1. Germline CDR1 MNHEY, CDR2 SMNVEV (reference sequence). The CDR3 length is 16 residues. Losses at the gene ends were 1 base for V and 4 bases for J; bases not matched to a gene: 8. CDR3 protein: CASSLLPQGAGTEAFF. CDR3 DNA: TGTGCCAGCAGTTTATTGCCCCAGGGGGCTGGCACTGAAGCTTTCTTT.

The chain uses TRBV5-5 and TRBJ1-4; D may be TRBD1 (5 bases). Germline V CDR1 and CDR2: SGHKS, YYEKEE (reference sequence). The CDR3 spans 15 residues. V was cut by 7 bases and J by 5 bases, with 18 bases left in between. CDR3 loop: CASSREGRENEKLFF. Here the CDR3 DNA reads TGTGCCAGCTCCAGGGAGGGTAGGGAGAATGAAAAACTGTTTTTT.

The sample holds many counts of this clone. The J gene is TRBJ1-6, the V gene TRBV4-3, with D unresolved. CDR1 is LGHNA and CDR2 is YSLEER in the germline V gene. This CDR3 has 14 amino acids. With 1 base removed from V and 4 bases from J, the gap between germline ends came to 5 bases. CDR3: CASSQVGYNSPLHF. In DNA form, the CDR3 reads TGCGCCAGCAGCCAAGTCGGATATAATTCACCCCTCCACTTT.

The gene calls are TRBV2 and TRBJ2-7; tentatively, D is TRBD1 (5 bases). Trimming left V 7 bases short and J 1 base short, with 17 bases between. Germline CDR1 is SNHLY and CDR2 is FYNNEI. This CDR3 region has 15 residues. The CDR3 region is CASNPTGINSYEQYF. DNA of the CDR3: TGTGCCAGCAATCCCACAGGAATAAATTCCTACGAGCAGTACTTC.

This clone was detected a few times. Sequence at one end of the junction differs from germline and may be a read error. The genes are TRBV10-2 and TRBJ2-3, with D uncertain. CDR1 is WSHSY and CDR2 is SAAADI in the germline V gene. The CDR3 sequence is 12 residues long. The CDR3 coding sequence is TGCGCCGGCAGTGTTTCAGAAGATACGCAGTATTTT. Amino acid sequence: CAGSVSEDTQYF.

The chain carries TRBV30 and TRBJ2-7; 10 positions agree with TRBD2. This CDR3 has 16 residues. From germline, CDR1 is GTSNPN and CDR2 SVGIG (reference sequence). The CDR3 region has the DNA TGTGGCTGTAACTCGGGACTAGCGCCTTTCTCCTACGAGCAGTACTTC. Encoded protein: CGCNSGLAPFSYEQYF.

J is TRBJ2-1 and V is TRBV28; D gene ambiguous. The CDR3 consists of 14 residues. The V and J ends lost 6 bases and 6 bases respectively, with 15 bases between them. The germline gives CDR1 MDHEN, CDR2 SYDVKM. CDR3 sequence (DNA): TGTGCCAGCAGCCTTCCGAGACTGATCAATGAGCAGTTCTTC. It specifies CASSLPRLINEQFF.

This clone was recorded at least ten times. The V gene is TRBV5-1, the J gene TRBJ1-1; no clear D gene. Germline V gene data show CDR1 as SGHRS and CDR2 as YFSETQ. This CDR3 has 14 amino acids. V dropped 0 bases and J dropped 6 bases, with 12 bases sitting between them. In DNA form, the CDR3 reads TGCGCCAGCAGCTTGGGGTTTAGTTCGGCTGAAGCTTTCTTT. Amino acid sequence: CASSLGFSSAEAFF.